This T cell receptor (beta chain) was obtained from a study of blood T cell repertoires in COVID-19. For the study at large: COVID-19 samples collected from the United States, Italy and Spain covered acute and convalescent phases.

Assay used: immunoSEQ multiplex PCR; TCRdb lists only in-frame clones, some missing. This sample yields around 310,000 clones, of which approximately 92% are seen a single time; 6.8% belongs to the top ten. The CDR3 has 15 amino acids. Germline V lookup: CDR1 MNHEY, CDR2 SVGEGT. V lost 6 bases to trimming and J lost 3 bases, with 15 bases between them. The source is a woman under 40 with COVID-19, enrolled during active disease. Sequencing was performed on peripheral blood. The chain links TRBV6-2 or TRBV6-3 to TRBJ1-5; TRBD1 might be the D (6 bases). CDR3 in amino acids: CASSSPRGLNQPQHF. The CDR3 coding sequence is TGTGCCAGCAGCTCCCCCAGGGGCCTCAATCAGCCCCAGCATTTT.